This T cell receptor beta chain appears in the sequencing data of a study of radiation and T cells in renal cell carcinoma. Study information: Nephrectomy followed 15 Gy stereotactic body radiation by 4 weeks.

This table comes from immunoSEQ multiplex PCR, and its TCRdb copy is limited to in-frame clones, with some not included. The data contain 100,000 to 150,000 clones, about 81% of them seen just once; the ten biggest clones take up 1.5% to 2%. In the case of this clone: Its antigen is currently unknown.

The germline CDR1 and CDR2 sequences are MDHEN and SYDVKM. The V gene end was trimmed by 2 bases and the J gene end by 4 bases; junction bases not matched to a gene: 4. The CDR3 is 16 residues long. Whole-study findings and limits: In blood, top tumor clones expanded by 2 weeks, shrinking by 4. Without pretreatment biopsies, baseline tumor clonotype presence was undetermined.

The time point denotes: blood 2 weeks post-SBRT. Treatment described: 15 Gy SBRT to primary tumor, nephrectomy 4 weeks later. The rearrangement joins TRBV28 to TRBJ2-3; the match to TRBD2 covers 12 bases. Material: blood, obtained from a patient whose treatment included radiotherapy and nephrectomy. This clonotype originated in a woman aged 60-70 years with renal cell carcinoma. CDR3 sequence reads: CASSLATSGRPDTQYF. For the CDR3, the DNA is TGTGCCAGCAGTTTAGCGACTAGCGGGAGACCAGATACGCAGTATTTT.